This T cell receptor (beta chain) was obtained from a study of CD8+ T cells in alopecia areata. Study context: It was 6 to 18 months of tofacitinib, and then there were 6 months off drug.

As for this clone: Antigen specificity is unknown.

Study results and caveats: Scalp clonality and expanded CD8+ clones among the top 100 showed significant decreases with tofacitinib.

The treatment was: oral pan-JAK inhibitor, 5-10 mg twice daily. Alopecia areata patients provided lesional scalp punch biopsies and peripheral blood. Sorting of CD4+ and CD8+ T cells was performed on PBMCs. The V end lost 1 base, the J end lost 15 bases, and 13 bases lay between the germline ends. This CDR3 comprises 12 residues. The germline CDR1 and CDR2 sequences are SEHNR and FQNEAQ (reference sequence). Reverse transcription of extracted RNA yielded cDNA, which provided the sequencing template. Only in-frame clones appear in the TCRdb table, and some are missing; sequencing was by immunoSEQ multiplex PCR. The sample includes around 270,000 clones, roughly 50% seen only once; the top ten take over 1.5%.

The source is a human donor with alopecia areata. The chain has TRBV7-9 and TRBJ2-4; D could derive from TRBD1 or TRBD2 (6 bases each). The sequences come from CD4+ T cells sorted from blood, collected at week 24, from a patient treated with tofacitinib. The CDR3 reads CASSLVDRGRYF. CDR3 nucleotide sequence: TGTGCCAGCAGCTTAGTTGACCGGGGGCGGTACTTC.